These 28 T cell receptor beta chains were all obtained from the same sample, sequenced in a study of T cells after yellow fever vaccination. TCRdb re-derived calls from the 5' RACE reads in MiXCR, one entry per CDR3 protein. The table has 20,000 to 30,000 distinct CDR3 sequences, under 7% seen once. The source material was PBMCs, either bulk or a sorted T-cell subset (CD4+, CD8+, memory, or dextramer-sorted; not recorded which), sampled 15 days after the yellow fever booster vaccination. Every receptor here comes from a man aged 30-40 years who received the YFV17D yellow fever vaccine.

The sample holds many counts of this clonotype. The gene calls are TRBV11-2 and TRBJ2-1, with D perhaps TRBD1 (5 bases). V was cut by 0 bases and J by 3 bases, with 12 bases left in between. This CDR3 has 16 amino acids. CDR1 and CDR2 (germline): SGHAT, FQNNGV. CDR3 sequence: CASSLEGRVYYNEQFF. The DNA for the CDR3 is TGTGCCAGCAGCTTAGAGGGCAGGGTATACTACAATGAGCAGTTCTTC.

This clonotype was counted at least ten times. This chain uses TRBV11-2 with TRBJ2-7, with 9 bases matching TRBD2. This CDR3 has 15 amino acids. Looked up from germline, CDR1 is SGHAT and CDR2 is FQNNGV. V trimming: 1 base; J trimming: 3 bases; junction bases outside the gene matches: 4. CDR3 bases: TGTGCCAGCAGCTTAGGGTCTAGCGGGATCTACGAGCAGTACTTC. Translation gives CASSLGSSGIYEQYF. Together with reference TRBV11-2 and TRBJ2-7, the CDR3 gives the full variable domain: EAGVAQSPRYKIIEKRQSVAFWCNPISGHATLYWYQQILGQGPKLLIQFQNNGVVDDSQLPKDRFSAERLKGVDSTLKIQPAKLEDSAVYLCASSLGSSGIYEQYFGPGTRLTVT.

This clonotype was detected ten times or more. The V gene is TRBV7-9, the J gene TRBJ1-2; 7 bases are shared with TRBD1. CDR1 is SEHNR, CDR2 FQNEAQ, per germline (reference sequence). The trim removed 3 bases at V and 3 bases at J, leaving 13 bases unmatched. The CDR3 consists of 17 residues. CDR3 protein: CASSFEGGQGDYYGYTF. The CDR3 coding sequence is TGTGCCAGCAGCTTTGAGGGAGGTCAGGGGGATTACTATGGCTACACCTTC.

This clonotype was recorded at least ten times. J is TRBJ2-7 and V is TRBV7-2; D is unresolved. The CDR3 extends over 12 amino acids. The ends were cut back, 0 bases at V and 5 bases at J, with 5 bases in the middle. Germline CDR1 reads SGHTA; CDR2 reads FQGNSA. The CDR3 DNA reads as TGTGCCAGCAGCTTAGCGTCCCACGAGCAGTACTTC. This gives the protein CASSLASHEQYF.

This clonotype was observed at least ten times. The chain is built from TRBV9 and TRBJ2-3, with 9 bases aligning to TRBD2. V lost 3 bases and J lost 0; bases outside the gene matches: 5. The CDR3 loop spans 16 amino acids. CDR1 is SGDLS, CDR2 YYNGEE, per germline. CDR3 residues: CASSDRTSESTDTQYF. The CDR3, as DNA: TGTGCCAGCAGCGACCGGACTAGCGAAAGCACAGATACGCAGTATTTT.

This clonotype was counted many times. The CDR3 protein is CASSFQKQGYTF. CDR3 sequence (DNA): TGTGCCAGCAGCTTCCAAAAACAGGGTTACACCTTC. The chain joins TRBV13 to TRBJ1-2; D perhaps matches TRBD1 (6 bases). Germline assignment: CDR1 PRHDT and CDR2 FYEKMQ (reference sequence). The CDR3 has 12 residues. V was pared by 3 bases and J by 11 bases, with 13 bases between.

This clonotype was detected ten times or more. The chain couples TRBV18 to TRBJ1-2; weak D call: TRBD1 (5 bases). The CDR3 runs to 15 residues. Trimming left V 2 bases short and J 6 bases short, with 16 bases between. CDR1 and CDR2 from the germline V gene are KGHSH and LQKENI. CDR3 in amino acids: CASSPSGFVADGYTF. CDR3 in DNA: TGTGCCAGCTCACCATCAGGGTTCGTGGCCGATGGCTACACCTTC.

This clonotype was seen at least ten times. The rearrangement uses TRBV29-1 and TRBJ1-1; D remains unclear. Trimming shortened V by 5 bases and J by 7 bases, and 11 bases separated the two germline ends. Germline V gives CDR1 SQVTM, CDR2 ANQGSEA. The CDR3 runs to 11 residues. Here the CDR3 reads CSVHHPLEAFF. The CDR3 bases are TGCAGCGTTCATCATCCCCTTGAAGCTTTCTTT. Full variable domain (missing parts from reference TRBV29-1 and TRBJ1-1): SAVISQKPSRDICQRGTSLTIQCQVDSQVTMMFWYRQQPGQSLTLIATANQGSEATYESGFVIDKFPISRPNLTFSTLTVSNMSPEDSSIYLCSVHHPLEAFFGQGTRLTVV.

This clonotype was counted ten times or more. The V gene is TRBV5-4, the J gene TRBJ2-1, with a tentative D call TRBD2 (5 bases). This CDR3 is 14 amino acids long. The V end was cut by 4 bases, the J end by 1 base, with 9 bases between. CDR1 and CDR2 (germline): SGHNT, YYREEE (reference sequence). The CDR3 loop reads CASSKGVSYNEQFF. CDR3 DNA: TGTGCCAGCAGCAAGGGAGTATCCTACAATGAGCAGTTCTTC.

This clonotype was found many times. J is TRBJ1-1 and V is TRBV6-1; D uncertain. The length of the CDR3 is 15 residues. Trimming shortened V by 2 bases and J by 1 base, and 11 bases separated the two germline ends. Germline lookup yields CDR1 MNHNS and CDR2 SASEGT. The CDR3 DNA is TGTGCCAGCAGTGAAAGCAGACGGGCGAACACTGAAGCTTTCTTT. Protein sequence: CASSESRRANTEAFF.

This clonotype has a count of ten or more. The CDR3 region is CASSLGTAQTQYF. CDR3 DNA sequence: TGTGCCAGCAGCTTGGGAACCGCGCAGACCCAGTACTTC. The V and J genes are TRBV5-5 and TRBJ2-5; D unclear. The V end lost 0 bases, the J end lost 6 bases, and 9 bases lay between the germline ends. Germline assignment: CDR1 SGHKS and CDR2 YYEKEE (reference sequence). The CDR3 has 13 amino acids.

This clonotype was seen at least ten times. The V and J genes are TRBV3-1 and TRBJ2-1, with D possibly TRBD1 on 5 matching bases. CDR3 length: 14 amino acids. Trimming took 4 bases from V and 8 from J, leaving 15 bases between them. The germline gives CDR1 LGHDT, CDR2 YNNKEL (reference sequence). CDR3 in DNA: TGTGCCAGCAGCCTCAGGGTAGCTGGCGATGAGCAGTTCTTC. It specifies CASSLRVAGDEQFF.

This clonotype came up many times. This chain connects TRBV3-1 to TRBJ2-1, with D possibly matching TRBD1 (5 bases). V shed 5 bases and J shed 8 bases, with 19 bases lying between them. The length of the CDR3 is 15 residues. Germline V gives CDR1 LGHDT, CDR2 YNNKEL (reference sequence). CDR3 in amino acids: CASSNRAKGVDEQFF. DNA for the CDR3: TGTGCCAGCAGCAATCGTGCCAAAGGGGTTGATGAGCAGTTCTTC.

In this sample, this clonotype turned up many times. This rearrangement joins TRBV18 to TRBJ2-7, with D perhaps TRBD2 (5 bases). Looked up from germline, CDR1 is KGHSH and CDR2 is LQKENI. The ends were cut back, 5 bases at V and 1 base at J, with 9 bases in the middle. The CDR3 has 13 amino acids. CDR3 DNA: TGTGCCAGCTCATTAGAGCGGTCCTACGAGCAGTACTTC. It encodes CASSLERSYEQYF.

This clonotype has at least ten counts. V is TRBV18 and J is TRBJ2-1, with TRBD2 matching 13 bases. Germline values: CDR1 KGHSH, CDR2 LQKENI. Trimming removed 4 bases from V and 9 bases from J; junction bases left unmatched: 6. This CDR3 region has 15 residues. The chain's CDR3 is CASSLGLAGVGEQFF. The DNA for the CDR3 is TGTGCCAGCTCACTAGGACTAGCGGGAGTAGGTGAGCAGTTCTTC.

The sample holds many counts of this clonotype. This chain joins TRBV27 and TRBJ2-1; TRBD2 matches at 8 bases. In germline, CDR1 is MNHEY, CDR2 SMNVEV (reference sequence). V lost 9 bases, J lost 6 bases, and 7 bases stayed unmatched. CDR3 length: 13 residues. The CDR3 is CASRAGGANEQFF. The CDR3 nucleotides are TGTGCCAGTAGGGCCGGGGGGGCCAATGAGCAGTTCTTC.

Of note for this clonotype: A read error is possible here, since a much larger clone lies one base away. The V gene is TRBV20-1, the J gene TRBJ1-5; perhaps TRBD1 as D (6 bases). V lost 3 bases and J 7 bases, leaving 19 bases between the germline ends. Germline V lookup: CDR1 DFQATT, CDR2 SNEGSKA (reference sequence). The CDR3 totals 15 residues. DNA of the CDR3: TGCAGTGCTAGCTTAACAGGGCAGTCCAAGCAGCCCCAGCATTTT. Amino acid sequence: CSASLTGQSKQPQHF.

This clonotype was seen only a few times. V is TRBV20-1 and J is TRBJ1-1; 8 nucleotides line up with TRBD1. Germline CDR1 reads DFQATT; CDR2 reads SNEGSKA (reference sequence). V lost 8 bases, J lost 4 bases, and 15 bases stayed unmatched. CDR3 length: 15 amino acids. The CDR3 spells CSPGTGSFWGTEAFF. The CDR3 DNA follows: TGCAGTCCCGGGACAGGCTCTTTTTGGGGCACTGAAGCTTTCTTT.

In its sample, this clonotype was seen many times. This chain joins TRBV6-5 and TRBJ2-1, with 7 nucleotides matching TRBD2. The CDR3 spans 15 residues. Trimming at V came to 6 bases and at J to 7 bases, leaving 12 bases not matched to a gene. Germline CDR1 reads MNHEY; CDR2 reads SVGAGI. Written as DNA, the CDR3 is TGTGCCAGCAGCCGTGCTAGCGGTTATAGGAATGAGCAGTTCTTC. Protein product: CASSRASGYRNEQFF.

This clonotype showed up just a few times. J is TRBJ2-7 and V is TRBV20-1, with D perhaps matching TRBD2 (6 bases). The CDR3 consists of 12 residues. V lost 6 bases and J 3 bases, leaving 12 bases between the germline ends. In germline, CDR1 is DFQATT, CDR2 SNEGSKA (reference sequence). CDR3 nucleotides: TGCAGTGCAGTCGGGACTGACTACGAGCAGTACTTC. It codes for CSAVGTDYEQYF.

This clonotype was seen ten or more times. The rearrangement uses TRBV29-1 and TRBJ2-1, with TRBD1 as a possible D gene (6 bases). CDR3 length: 13 amino acids. Trimming left V 1 base short and J 13 bases short, with 17 bases between. The germline gives CDR1 SQVTM, CDR2 ANQGSEA. The DNA for the CDR3 is TGCAGCGTTGAAGGAATTACAGGGCAGACCCAGTTCTTC. This gives the protein CSVEGITGQTQFF.

This clonotype has a count of ten or more. The chain joins TRBV5-6 to TRBJ1-1; D remains ambiguous. The length of the CDR3 is 13 residues. Germline V gives CDR1 SGHDT, CDR2 YYEEEE. Trimming stripped 0 bases from V and 7 bases from J, with 10 bases between. The CDR3 sequence is CASSLGRLGEAFF. CDR3 DNA sequence: TGTGCCAGCAGCTTGGGCAGGTTGGGTGAAGCTTTCTTT.

Many counts were recorded for this clonotype. The V and J genes are TRBV7-8 and TRBJ2-3; D is unresolved. This CDR3 has 13 amino acids. V dropped 0 bases and J dropped 7 bases, with 8 bases sitting between them. Germline assignment: CDR1 SGHVS and CDR2 FQNEAQ. The CDR3 protein is CASSLAIKNTQYF. CDR3 nucleotide sequence: TGTGCCAGCAGCTTAGCAATTAAGAATACGCAGTATTTT.

This clonotype came up many times. The V gene is TRBV7-9, the J gene TRBJ2-2; D is ambiguous. Per germline, CDR1 SEHNR and CDR2 FQNEAQ (reference sequence). This CDR3 spans 13 amino acids. V dropped 5 bases and J dropped 7 bases, with 11 bases sitting between them. In DNA form, the CDR3 reads TGTGCCAGCAGCCTTAGTCCCCTCGGGGAGCTGTTTTTT. It specifies CASSLSPLGELFF.

The sample holds many counts of this clonotype. The V gene is TRBV7-9, the J gene TRBJ1-4, with 8 nucleotides matching TRBD1. The CDR3 extends over 14 amino acids. With 1 base clipped from V and 8 bases from J, the junction kept 3 bases outside the gene matches. CDR1 and CDR2 (germline): SEHNR, FQNEAQ (reference sequence). CDR3 amino acids: CASSLGQGTEKLFF. As DNA, the CDR3 is TGTGCCAGCAGCTTAGGACAGGGGACGGAAAAACTGTTTTTT. The variable domain in full, completed from reference TRBV7-9 and TRBJ1-4, reads DTGVSQNPRHKITKRGQNVTFRCDPISEHNRLYWYRQTLGQGPEFLTYFQNEAQLEKSRLLSDRFSAERPKGSFSTLEIQRTEQGDSAMYLCASSLGQGTEKLFFGSGTQLSVL.

This clonotype was observed many times. V is TRBV20-1 and J is TRBJ2-3; no firm D call. V was shortened by 2 bases and J by 1 base, with 4 bases between the two germline ends. CDR1 is DFQATT, CDR2 SNEGSKA, per germline (reference sequence). CDR3 length: 12 residues. CDR3 residues: CSARLGTDTQYF. The CDR3 nucleotides are TGCAGTGCTAGATTGGGCACAGATACGCAGTATTTT.

This clonotype rates as medium-sized. The chain couples TRBV5-1 to TRBJ2-1, with a tentative D call TRBD1 (5 bases). Trimming took 4 bases from V and 7 from J, leaving 9 bases between them. The V gene's germline CDR1 is SGHRS and CDR2 YFSETQ. The CDR3 runs to 12 residues. CDR3 loop: CASSDSGNEQFF. DNA for the CDR3: TGCGCCAGCAGCGACTCAGGGAATGAGCAGTTCTTC.

The table lists this clonotype with many counts. The V and J genes are TRBV24-1 and TRBJ1-1; 7 bases map to TRBD1. Per germline, CDR1 KGHDR and CDR2 SFDVKD. This CDR3 comprises 18 residues. With 4 bases clipped from V and 1 base from J, the junction kept 14 bases outside the gene matches. Written as DNA, the CDR3 is TGTGCCACCAGTGACCACCACAGGGGCGCCCAATGGAACACTGAAGCTTTCTTT. This sequence encodes CATSDHHRGAQWNTEAFF.